These 29 T cell receptor beta chains originate from one sample sequenced in a study of HIV-infected patients and healthy controls. cDNA was made from about 500 ng RNA using alpha and beta constant primers. Alpha and beta chain libraries were made separately by chain-specific third strand synthesis with multiplexing indices. TCRdb reprocessed the 5' RACE reads via MiXCR and lists one record per CDR3 protein. The data hold approximately 16,000 distinct CDR3 sequences, with 9.4% observed a single time. No cell fractionation was done, so the repertoire covers all unsorted peripheral blood T cells. Sequencing was done on a sample of blood. These receptors came from an adult in good health.

This clonotype occurred many times. This chain uses TRBV7-2 with TRBJ2-3; a possible D gene is TRBD1 (6 bases). Germline values: CDR1 SGHTA, CDR2 FQGNSA. The V end lost 1 base, the J end lost 5 bases, and 10 bases lay between the germline ends. This CDR3 spans 14 amino acids. CDR3 sequence reads: CASSLDGTLDTQYF. CDR3 nucleotides: TGTGCCAGCAGCTTAGATGGGACATTAGATACGCAGTATTTT.

This clonotype has at least ten counts. This sequence joins TRBV20-1 and TRBJ2-1, with TRBD2 identical over 14 bases. In germline, CDR1 is DFQATT, CDR2 SNEGSKA (reference sequence). With V trimmed by 5 bases and J by 1 base, 1 base remained unmatched. This CDR3 spans 15 amino acids. CDR3 in DNA: TGCAGTGCTCGGACTAGCGGGAGGTCCTACAATGAGCAGTTCTTC. This translates into CSARTSGRSYNEQFF.

This clonotype was observed a handful of times. The V call is TRBV20-1, the J call TRBJ2-6, with D possibly matching TRBD1 (6 bases). The CDR3 length is 18 residues. Trimming pared 6 bases from V and 0 bases from J, leaving 21 bases between. CDR1 is DFQATT and CDR2 is SNEGSKA in the germline V gene (reference sequence). This CDR3 reads CSAWGLGHGRSGANVLTF. Here the CDR3 DNA reads TGCAGTGCCTGGGGGTTGGGACACGGGCGCTCTGGGGCCAACGTCCTGACTTTC.

This clonotype was seen many times. The chain is built from TRBV3-1 and TRBJ1-5; D remains unclear. Per the germline V gene, CDR1 is LGHDT and CDR2 is YNNKEL (reference sequence). V was cut by 2 bases and J by 3 bases, with 14 bases left in between. CDR3 length: 16 residues. CDR3 region: CASSQSLMIFNQPQHF. The CDR3, as DNA: TGTGCCAGCAGCCAAAGTTTAATGATTTTCAATCAGCCCCAGCATTTT.

This clonotype has a count of ten or more. The gene calls are TRBV7-9 and TRBJ2-5; D is uncertain. Trimming left V 2 bases short and J 4 bases short, with 14 bases between. The germline V gene encodes CDR1 SEHNR and CDR2 FQNEAQ (reference sequence). The CDR3 is 15 amino acids. CDR3 coding DNA: TGTGCCAGCAGCTTATTGGCCCAACCATCAGAGACCCAGTACTTC. This translates into CASSLLAQPSETQYF.

This clonotype was counted ten times or more. The chain employs TRBV11-2 and TRBJ1-3; D is possibly TRBD1 (6 bases). This CDR3 contains 15 residues. Trimming removed 5 bases at V and 2 bases at J, with 13 bases between. CDR1 is SGHAT and CDR2 is FQNNGV in the germline V gene. The CDR3 DNA follows: TGTGCCAGCAGCCCTTTCAGGGGACCTGGAAACACCATATATTTT. Translated: CASSPFRGPGNTIYF.

This clonotype was observed many times. The V and J genes are TRBV7-2 and TRBJ2-7; TRBD1 matches at 8 bases. Trimming took 5 bases from V and 4 from J; bases not matched to a gene: 7. Germline V gives CDR1 SGHTA, CDR2 FQGNSA. There are 14 residues in the CDR3. CDR3 nucleotides: TGTGCCAGCAGCGGACAGGGTAGTGGGTACGAGCAGTACTTC. Translated, it gives CASSGQGSGYEQYF.

This clonotype was counted many times. This chain connects TRBV6-6 to TRBJ1-1; D uncertain. There are 14 residues in the CDR3. CDR1 MNHNY and CDR2 SVGAGI come from the germline V gene (reference sequence). V dropped 6 bases and J dropped 2 bases, with 13 bases sitting between them. For the CDR3, the DNA is TGTGCCAGCAGGGATCGGGAGCTTAACACTGAAGCTTTCTTT. This gives the protein CASRDRELNTEAFF.

This clonotype appeared many times. The chain couples TRBV20-1 to TRBJ1-5; possibly TRBD1 for D (5 bases). This CDR3 comprises 12 residues. Trimming pared 5 bases from V and 3 bases from J, leaving 8 bases between. Germline V gene sequence: CDR1 DFQATT, CDR2 SNEGSKA (reference sequence). For the CDR3, the DNA is TGCAGTGCTGTAGGGGACAATCAGCCCCAGCATTTT. This encodes CSAVGDNQPQHF.

This clonotype has a count of ten or more. This chain connects TRBV18 to TRBJ2-7; D ambiguous. The CDR3 covers 13 residues. CDR1 KGHSH and CDR2 LQKENI come from the germline V gene. The V gene lost 0 bases and the J gene lost 4 bases, with 7 bases spanning the gap. CDR3 loop: CASSPPGSYEQYV. The CDR3 DNA follows: TGTGCCAGCTCACCACCCGGGTCGTACGAGCAGTACGTC.

This clonotype was observed many times. The chain joins TRBV15 to TRBJ2-3; TRBD2 matches 9 bases. Germline loops: CDR1 LNHNV, CDR2 YYDKDF (reference sequence). Trimming cost V 1 base and J 2 bases; bases outside gene matches: 13. CDR3 size: 19 residues. CDR3 DNA sequence: TGTGCCACCAGCAGAGTTCCCGGGACTAGCATGGCACACACAGATACGCAGTATTTT. This codes for CATSRVPGTSMAHTDTQYF. The entire variable domain, with the rest obtained from reference TRBV15 and TRBJ2-3, is as follows: DAMVIQNPRYQVTQFGKPVTLSCSQTLNHNVMYWYQQKSSQAPKLLFHYYDKDFNNEADTPDNFQSRRPNTSFCFLDIRSPGLGDTAMYLCATSRVPGTSMAHTDTQYFGPGTRLTVL.

By share, this clonotype ranks as medium-sized (0.01 to 0.1%). The chain carries TRBV7-9 and TRBJ1-4; perhaps TRBD1 as D (6 bases). The germline V gene has CDR1 SEHNR and CDR2 FQNEAQ (reference sequence). Trimming left V 3 bases short and J 8 bases short, with 10 bases between. The CDR3 is 13 amino acids. CDR3 region: CASSFRGVEKLFF. The CDR3, as DNA: TGTGCCAGCAGCTTCAGGGGAGTAGAAAAACTGTTTTTT.

J is TRBJ1-5 and V is TRBV10-3; D is ambiguous. The CDR3 runs 14 residues. Trimming took 6 bases from V and 2 from J, leaving 11 bases between them. Germline loops: CDR1 ENHRY, CDR2 SYGVKD. The CDR3 loop reads CAIRGEARNQPQHF. The CDR3 nucleotides are TGTGCCATCAGGGGTGAAGCCCGCAATCAGCCCCAGCATTTT.

This clonotype turned up a few times. The V and J genes are TRBV19 and TRBJ1-1, with 9 bases aligning to TRBD1. The germline V gene has CDR1 LNHDA and CDR2 SQIVND (reference sequence). The CDR3 is made up of 13 amino acids. J gave up 4 bases and V 9 bases, and 6 bases lay outside the gene matches. CDR3 residues: CASSPQGATEAFF. For the CDR3, the DNA is TGTGCCAGCTCGCCACAGGGGGCCACTGAAGCTTTCTTT. The full variable domain, rest sourced from reference TRBV19 and TRBJ1-1, is DGGITQSPKYLFRKEGQNVTLSCEQNLNHDAMYWYRQDPGQGLRLIYYSQIVNDFQKGDIAEGYSVSREKKESFPLTVTSAQKNPTAFYLCASSPQGATEAFFGQGTRLTVV.

Points on this clonotype: This sequence may be a read error, since a much larger clone differs from it by one base. J is TRBJ1-1 and V is TRBV2; tentative D call: TRBD1 (5 bases). This CDR3 region has 16 residues. Germline lookup yields CDR1 SNHLY and CDR2 FYNNEI. CDR3 in DNA: TGTGCCGGCAGGGCGACCGGGACGAGGACGAACACTGAAGCTTTCTTT. This encodes CAGRATGTRTNTEAFF.

This clonotype was observed many times. CDR3 sequence reads: CASSQVSSGYEQYF. DNA of the CDR3: TGTGCCAGCAGCCAAGTCTCTAGCGGCTACGAGCAGTACTTC. The genes are TRBV3-1 and TRBJ2-7; TRBD2 aligns across 7 bases. V shed 1 base and J 3 bases; nucleotides not matched to a gene: 3. Germline-derived CDR1 and CDR2 are LGHDT and YNNKEL (reference sequence). The CDR3 length is 14 residues.

This clonotype is labeled large. V and J are TRBV4-1 and TRBJ2-5; D might be TRBD1 or TRBD2, each matching 5 bases. CDR1 and CDR2 (germline): MGHRA, YSYEKL. The germline V and J ends were trimmed by 9 bases and 4 bases, with 18 bases remaining between them. The CDR3 is made up of 14 amino acids. The CDR3, as DNA: TGCGCCAGTTCTTTATCCGGGACGGTAGAGACCCAGTACTTC. Encoded protein: CASSLSGTVETQYF.

This clonotype is categorized as medium-sized. V is TRBV29-1 and J is TRBJ1-2, with D unclear. The CDR3 loop spans 15 amino acids. Germline CDR1 is SQVTM and CDR2 is ANQGSEA. The ends were cut back, 1 base at V and 4 bases at J, with 16 bases in the middle. CDR3: CSVEGGDHELYGYTF. The CDR3 DNA follows: TGCAGCGTTGAAGGAGGAGACCATGAACTCTATGGCTACACCTTC.

This clonotype was recorded at least ten times. This chain uses TRBV10-3 with TRBJ2-3; D remains unclear. The CDR3 runs to 10 residues. The V end lost 8 bases, the J end lost 3 bases, and 3 bases lay between the germline ends. Per the germline V gene, CDR1 is ENHRY and CDR2 is SYGVKD. The CDR3: CAIGTDTQYF. CDR3 coding DNA: TGTGCCATCGGGACAGATACGCAGTATTTT.

This clonotype was found once. V is TRBV4-1 and J is TRBJ1-2; the D is unclear. The germline V gene encodes CDR1 MGHRA and CDR2 YSYEKL. The V gene lost 3 bases and the J gene lost 3 bases, with 11 bases spanning the gap. The length of the CDR3 is 14 residues. CDR3 nucleotide sequence: TGCGCCAGCAGCCATCCGGGTCGGGACTATGGCTACACCTTC. Translating gives CASSHPGRDYGYTF.

This clonotype appeared many times. V usage is TRBV9 and J usage is TRBJ2-2; 7 nucleotides agree with TRBD2. This CDR3 spans 15 amino acids. V lost 1 base, J lost 6 bases, and 6 bases stayed unmatched. Germline V gene data show CDR1 as SGDLS and CDR2 as YYNGEE. The CDR3 protein is CASSVLGTISGELFF. As DNA, the CDR3 is TGTGCCAGCAGCGTATTAGGGACTATATCCGGGGAGCTGTTTTTT.

Of note for this clonotype: Just one base apart from a much larger clone, this may be a read error. The chain uses TRBV11-2 and TRBJ2-1, with D unclear. V was trimmed by 5 bases and J by 5 bases, leaving 4 bases between them. The V gene's germline CDR1 is SGHAT and CDR2 FQNNGV. This CDR3 is 11 amino acids long. CDR3 region: CASSRDNEQFF. Here the CDR3 DNA reads TGTGCCAGCAGCCGCGACAATGAGCAGTTCTTC.

This clonotype was recorded many times. The rearrangement uses TRBV12-3 or TRBV12-4 and TRBJ2-1, with TRBD2 matching over 7 bases. With 1 base clipped from V and 9 bases from J, the junction kept 6 bases outside the gene matches. CDR3 length: 14 amino acids. The CDR3 protein is CASSLGGGVSEQFF. The CDR3 region has the DNA TGTGCCAGCAGTTTAGGGGGGGGAGTTAGTGAGCAGTTCTTC.

This clonotype was counted ten times or more. The chain carries TRBV6-2 or TRBV6-3 and TRBJ1-2; the D gene is possibly TRBD1 (6 bases). Germline V gives CDR1 MNHEY, CDR2 SVGEGT. The V end was cut by 5 bases, the J end by 5 bases, with 15 bases between. The CDR3 sequence is 14 residues long. Here the CDR3 reads CASSRQVPSYGYTF. The CDR3, as DNA: TGTGCCAGCAGTCGACAGGTCCCCTCTTATGGCTACACCTTC.

This clonotype is medium-sized by share. V and J are TRBV12-3 or TRBV12-4 and TRBJ2-3, with 7 bases that match TRBD2. The CDR3 extends over 15 amino acids. With V trimmed by 3 bases and J by 2 bases, 5 bases remained unmatched. The chain's CDR3 is CASSLTSRYTDTQYF. As DNA, the CDR3 is TGTGCCAGCAGTTTGACTAGCCGATACACAGATACGCAGTATTTT.

This clonotype has at least ten counts. V is TRBV28 and J is TRBJ2-3, with 11 bases identical to TRBD1. The CDR3 runs 17 residues. Trimming took 1 base from V and 0 from J; bases not matched to a gene: 3. CDR1 and CDR2 (germline): MDHEN, SYDVKM. CDR3 sequence reads: CASSLSWTGGSTDTQYF. The CDR3 DNA is TGTGCCAGCAGTTTATCATGGACAGGGGGCAGCACAGATACGCAGTATTTT.

Only a few counts were recorded for this clonotype. The V and J genes are TRBV5-4 and TRBJ1-5; D is undetermined. V lost 0 bases and J lost 3, with 1 base in between. The CDR3 is 12 amino acids. CDR1 is SGHNT, CDR2 YYREEE, per germline (reference sequence). DNA for the CDR3: TGTGCCAGCAGCTTGGACAATCAGCCCCAGCATTTT. As protein: CASSLDNQPQHF.

The CDR3 nucleotides read TGTGCCAGCAGCTTTTACAAGGACAGGGAAGTCTATGGCTACACCTTC. It yields the protein CASSFYKDREVYGYTF. The chain uses TRBV5-6 and TRBJ1-2; 8 nucleotides align to TRBD1. The V gene's germline CDR1 is SGHDT and CDR2 YYEEEE. This CDR3 comprises 16 residues. V trimming: 2 bases; J trimming: 4 bases; junction bases outside the gene matches: 10.

This clonotype was recorded a few times. The chain uses TRBV4-3 and TRBJ2-3; 9 bases map to TRBD2. Germline V gene data show CDR1 as LGHNA and CDR2 as YSLEER. The ends lost 2 bases at V and 4 bases at J; junction bases unmatched: 1. CDR3 length equals 14 residues. The CDR3, as DNA: TGCGCCAGCAGCCAACGGACTAGCGCAGATACGCAGTATTTT. This translates into CASSQRTSADTQYF.